A selection of T cell receptor beta chains follows, all from one sample in a study of cytomegalovirus exposure and HLA in healthy donors. The table came from immunoSEQ multiplex PCR; TCRdb's copy has only in-frame clones and leaves some out. The data hold around 100,000 clones, with approximately 79% observed a single time. The sequenced material came from PBMCs. All receptors derive from a woman aged 40-49 years in good health and CMV-seronegative. The CDR3 runs from the conserved cysteine through the conserved F or W. A D gene is named only where the DNA matches it firmly. The size field is filled for only some rows; it gives once, few, many or a size class.

v_gene	abundance	j_gene	d_gene	CDR3nt	CDR3aa
TRBV28	-	TRBJ1-1	TRBD1	TGTGCCAGCAGTTTTGGGACAGGGGAAGCTTTCTTT	CASSFGTGEAFF
TRBV19	-	TRBJ2-7	-	TGTGCCAGTAGTACAGGGGGGAAAGAGCAGTACTTC	CASSTGGKEQYF
TRBV6-1	-	TRBJ2-7	TRBD1	TGTGCCGGCTCGAGGGAACAGGGGAGCTCCTACGAGCAGTACTTC	CAGSREQGSSYEQYF
TRBV7-9	few	TRBJ1-2	TRBD1	TGTGCCAGCAGCTTGGGACAGCCCTGGGGCTATGGCTACACCTTC	CASSLGQPWGYGYTF
TRBV6-5	-	TRBJ2-1	-	TGTGCCAGCAGACAGGGTAATGAGCAGTTCTTC	CASRQGNEQFF
TRBV27	-	TRBJ2-1	TRBD2	TGTGCCAGCAGTCCCGGTTCTAGCGGGCTACCCAATGAGCAGTTCTTC	CASSPGSSGLPNEQFF
TRBV7-9	-	TRBJ2-3	TRBD2	TGTGCCAGCAGCCAGCGACTAGCAAGCACAGATACGCAGTATTTT	CASSQRLASTDTQYF
TRBV11-2	-	TRBJ2-7	-	TGTGCCAGCAGCGCTAGTCGGGACACATTAGGGGCCTACGAGCAGTACTTC	CASSASRDTLGAYEQYF
TRBV4-1	-	TRBJ2-1	-	TGCGCCAGCAGCCAAGAAGCCGTGGGGGTGGAGACTAGGAACGAGCAGTTCTTC	CASSQEAVGVETRNEQFF
TRBV14	-	TRBJ2-7	TRBD2	TGTGCCAGCAGCCAGAGCGGGAGCCGCTACGAGCAGTACTTC	CASSQSGSRYEQYF
TRBV7-9	-	TRBJ1-1	TRBD1	TGTTCCAGCAGCCTCCGGACAGGGGGCATGAACACTGAAGCTTTCTTT	CSSSLRTGGMNTEAFF
TRBV5-1	-	TRBJ2-5	TRBD2	TGCGCCAGCAGCGCCGGGACTAGCGGGGGGTCGCAAGAGACCCAGTACTTC	CASSAGTSGGSQETQYF
TRBV28	-	TRBJ1-5	-	TGTGCCAGCAGTTTCTCAGGGCGGGATAGCAATCAGCCCCAGCATTTT	CASSFSGRDSNQPQHF
TRBV27	-	TRBJ2-7	TRBD1	TGTGCCAGCCACGAAAAGACAGGGAGAGGTGTCGACGAGCAGTACTTC	CASHEKTGRGVDEQYF
TRBV6-6	-	TRBJ2-1	-	TGTGCCAGCAGTCGTACACTAGCCTACAATGAGCAGTTCTTC	CASSRTLAYNEQFF
TRBV9	-	TRBJ2-3	-	TGTGCCAGCACGGGGGTGTCAGATACGCAGTATTTT	CASTGVSDTQYF
TRBV27	-	TRBJ2-5	TRBD2	TGTGCCAGCAGTTGGCAACTAGCGGGACGGGAGACCCAGTACTTC	CASSWQLAGRETQYF
TRBV5-4	-	TRBJ2-7	-	TGTGCCAGCAGCATTGGACAGAGCTCCTACGAGCAGTACTTC	CASSIGQSSYEQYF
TRBV7-9	-	TRBJ2-7	-	TGTGCCAGCAGCTCGGAGGGCGGCTACGAGCAGTACTTC	CASSSEGGYEQYF
TRBV18	-	TRBJ1-1	TRBD1	TGTGCCAGCTCACCACCGGGGACAGGCTCGACGGAAGCTTTCTTT	CASSPPGTGSTEAFF
TRBV7-2	-	TRBJ1-6	-	TGTGCCAGCAGCCCCAGTCAGTGGAATTCACCCCTCCACTTT	CASSPSQWNSPLHF
TRBV11-2	-	TRBJ1-6	TRBD1	TGTGCCAGCAGCTTAGTCGACAGGGACTCACCCCTCCACTTT	CASSLVDRDSPLHF
TRBV27	once	TRBJ2-1	TRBD2	TGTGCCAGCAGTTTCTTACTAGCGGCCTCCTACAATGAGCAGTTCTTC	CASSFLLAASYNEQFF
TRBV7-6	-	TRBJ1-3	-	TGTGCCAGCAGCCAAACCGTCCGGAGCTCTGGAAACACCATATATTTT	CASSQTVRSSGNTIYF
TRBV5-8	-	TRBJ1-4	TRBD1	TGTGCCAGCAGACACGGACAGGGGGCGTATGAAAAACTGTTTTTT	CASRHGQGAYEKLFF
TRBV27	-	TRBJ2-5	-	TGTGCCAGCAGTTACGGGAGTGTCACTACCCCCGTTGAGCAGTACTTC	CASSYGSVTTPVEQYF
TRBV2	-	TRBJ1-6	-	TGTGCCAGCAGTGTTAGCTCCTATAATTCACCCCTCCACTTT	CASSVSSYNSPLHF
TRBV5-1	-	TRBJ2-7	-	TGCGCCAGCAGCTTGGTGGGTGGCGACATCTACGAGCAGTACTTC	CASSLVGGDIYEQYF
TRBV4-1	-	TRBJ2-3	-	TGCGCCAGCAGCCAAGATCTGGTGAGGAGCGGGCCCACAGATACGCAGTATTTT	CASSQDLVRSGPTDTQYF
TRBV9	few	TRBJ1-1	TRBD1	TGTGCCAGCAGCGTAGACCCCAGGGGGCAAACTGAAGCTTTCTTT	CASSVDPRGQTEAFF
TRBV5-1	-	TRBJ2-1	TRBD2	TGCGCCAGCAGCGCCATTAGCGGGAGGAGGGGTGAGCAGTTCTTC	CASSAISGRRGEQFF
TRBV18	-	TRBJ1-6	-	TGTGCCAGCTCACCGTCGGGGGTGGATTCACCCCTCCACTTT	CASSPSGVDSPLHF
TRBV28	-	TRBJ2-1	-	TGTGCCAGCAGTTTATCAGGGTTCGATGAGCAGTTCTTC	CASSLSGFDEQFF
TRBV5-1	-	TRBJ2-1	TRBD1	TGCGCCAGCAGCACTGGACAGGGGACGAGCTCCTACAATGAGCAGTTCTTC	CASSTGQGTSSYNEQFF
TRBV27	-	TRBJ1-1	-	TGTGCCAGCAGTTTGATGAAGGGGGAGTTAAGTGAAGCTTTCTTT	CASSLMKGELSEAFF
TRBV2	-	TRBJ2-7	TRBD1	TGTGCCAGCAGTGATTGGGACAGGGGGTTTCACGGAATCTACGAGCAGTACTTC	CASSDWDRGFHGIYEQYF
TRBV25-1	-	TRBJ2-2	-	TGTGCCAGCAGCCCAAGAAGAGGAACCGGGGAGCTGTTTTTT	CASSPRRGTGELFF
TRBV9	-	TRBJ1-3	TRBD1	TGTGCCAGCAGCGGTACTACAGGGGACTCTGGAAACACCATATATTTT	CASSGTTGDSGNTIYF
TRBV7-8	-	TRBJ2-6	TRBD1	TGTGCCAGCAGATCCCGGGACAGTCATCTCTCTGGGGCCAACGTCCTGACTTTC	CASRSRDSHLSGANVLTF
TRBV28	once	TRBJ1-1	-	TGTGCCAGCAGTTTGCCCCAGATGAACACTGAAGCTTTCTTT	CASSLPQMNTEAFF
TRBV19	-	TRBJ2-1	-	TGTGCCAGTAGTACAGACAGGGAGGTCAATGAGCAGTTCTTC	CASSTDREVNEQFF
TRBV9	-	TRBJ1-2	TRBD1	TGTGCCAGCAGCTTTGGGACAGGGGTGAGAGGCTACACCTTC	CASSFGTGVRGYTF
TRBV28	-	TRBJ2-7	-	TGTGCCAGCAGACAGGGAACGTTCTACGAGCAGTACTTC	CASRQGTFYEQYF
TRBV6-5	-	TRBJ1-2	TRBD1	TGTGCCAGCAGTTACCCAATTCAGGGGGCCCGGTATGGCTACACCTTC	CASSYPIQGARYGYTF
TRBV7-2	-	TRBJ2-3	-	TGTGCCAGCAGCGTTTTCGGGGGAGTTGGAACAGATACGCAGTATTTT	CASSVFGGVGTDTQYF
TRBV28	-	TRBJ2-3	-	TGTGCCAGCAGTTTAAGAGGGAGCAGTACAGATACGCAGTATTTT	CASSLRGSSTDTQYF
TRBV23-1	-	TRBJ1-1	-	TGCGCCAGCAGCCCTCCACCGAGAGACACTGAAGCTTTCTTT	CASSPPPRDTEAFF
TRBV30	-	TRBJ1-1	-	TGTGCCTGGACAGGAAGTGGCTGGGACACTGAAGCTTTCTTT	CAWTGSGWDTEAFF
TRBV10-1	-	TRBJ2-3	-	TGCGCCAGCAGTGGGGACATCGGGACAGATACGCAGTATTTT	CASSGDIGTDTQYF
TRBV9	-	TRBJ2-1	TRBD1	TGTGCCAGCAGCATCCCCCGGACAGGGGGCTACAATGAGCAGTTCTTC	CASSIPRTGGYNEQFF
TRBV7-2	-	TRBJ1-1	-	TGTGCCAGCAGCTCAGGCCCTATGAACACTGAAGCTTTCTTT	CASSSGPMNTEAFF
TRBV6-6	-	TRBJ2-1	-	TGTGCCAGCAGTTACCAACAAGGCAATGAGCGGTTCTTC	CASSYQQGNERFF
TRBV2	-	TRBJ2-7	TRBD2	TGTGCCGGCAAAACGGGAGGTCGGCTCGAGCAGTACTTC	CAGKTGGRLEQYF
TRBV28	-	TRBJ1-2	-	TGTGCCAGCAGTTTGCCGGGGGATTACTATGGCTACACCTTC	CASSLPGDYYGYTF
TRBV4-3	-	TRBJ2-1	TRBD2	TGCGCCAGCAGCCAAGATCGGGGGGGCTACAATGAGCAGTTCTTC	CASSQDRGGYNEQFF
TRBV19	once	TRBJ2-3	-	TGTGCCAGTAGTATAGAGGGCGGGACGAATACGCAGTATTTT	CASSIEGGTNTQYF
TRBV7-9	-	TRBJ2-1	-	TGTGCCAGCAGCTTCTGGGAGTTGTATCGAGCGACCAATGAGCAGTTCTTC	CASSFWELYRATNEQFF
TRBV29-1	-	TRBJ2-1	TRBD2	TGCAGCGTTCCAAGCGGGAGGAACTACAATGAGCAGTTCTTC	CSVPSGRNYNEQFF
TRBV18	-	TRBJ1-4	-	TGTGCCAGCTCACCACTCGGGGATACTAATGAAAAACTGTTTTTT	CASSPLGDTNEKLFF